The 30 T cell receptor beta chains in this list originate from one sample, sequenced in a study of cytomegalovirus exposure and HLA in healthy donors. Both 60 Vbeta primers and 13 Jbeta primers went into the PCR. Method: immunoSEQ multiplex PCR; TCRdb's copy keeps in-frame clones and lacks some. The repertoire has 95,000 to 150,000 clones, roughly 80% of them found once; the top ten carry 30%. Sequenced input: PBMCs. Receptors were obtained from a man in his sixties in good health and CMV-seropositive.

In this sample, this clone turned up once. V is TRBV5-1 and J is TRBJ1-2; D gene unclear. Trimming took 0 bases from V and 5 from J, leaving 8 bases between them. Germline V lookup: CDR1 SGHRS, CDR2 YFSETQ. CDR3 size: 13 residues. In nucleotides, the CDR3 is TGCGCCAGCAGCTTGGATTTGGAGTATGGCTACACCTTC. This translates into CASSLDLEYGYTF.

The chain is built from TRBV5-6 and TRBJ2-1, with 14 bases fitting TRBD2. The CDR3 is made up of 16 amino acids. With V trimmed by 3 bases and J by 7 bases, 6 bases remained unmatched. Germline CDR1 and CDR2: SGHDT and YYEEEE. The CDR3 region is CASSSATSGGENEQFF. Here the CDR3 DNA reads TGTGCCAGCAGCTCCGCGACTAGCGGGGGGGAGAATGAGCAGTTCTTC. The full variable domain, completed using reference TRBV5-6 and TRBJ2-1, is DAGVTQSPTHLIKTRGQQVTLRCSPKSGHDTVSWYQQALGQGPQFIFQYYEEEERQRGNFPDRFSGHQFPNYSSELNVNALLLGDSALYLCASSSATSGGENEQFFGPGTRLTVL.

As to this clone: At one of its ends the junction is not consistent with the germline gene, which may arise from a read error. The sample contains more than one DNA sequence encoding this CDR3. This chain connects TRBV19 to TRBJ2-2; TRBD2 might be the D (5 bases). The CDR3 is 14 amino acids. The germline V gene has CDR1 LNHDA and CDR2 SQIVND (reference sequence). CDR3 residues: CASSNTPNTGELFF. The DNA of the CDR3 is TGTGCCAGTAGTAACACACCGAACACCGGGGAGCTGTTTTTC.

The chain is built from TRBV9 and TRBJ2-3; D unresolved. Trimming cost V 0 bases and J 6 bases, with 14 bases left between them. The CDR3 has 15 amino acids. Germline lookup yields CDR1 SGDLS and CDR2 YYNGEE. CDR3: CASSVETTLMDTQYF. The CDR3 coding sequence is TGTGCCAGCAGCGTAGAAACTACCCTTATGGATACGCAGTATTTT.

The V gene is TRBV5-1, the J gene TRBJ1-4; no reliable D call. This CDR3 spans 14 amino acids. Germline assignment: CDR1 SGHRS and CDR2 YFSETQ. V was clipped by 4 bases and J by 3 bases, with 10 bases between them. The CDR3 sequence is CASSTGGANEKLFF. CDR3 DNA sequence: TGCGCCAGCAGCACGGGAGGAGCTAATGAAAAACTGTTTTTT.

The chain has TRBV4-2 and TRBJ2-5, with 7 bases matching TRBD2. The assigned J gene may be wrong: the sequence end matches TRBJ2-7 better. Germline V gene sequence: CDR1 LGHNA, CDR2 YNFKEQ. This CDR3 is built from 16 residues. CDR3 nucleotide sequence: TGTGCCAGCAGCCTAGCAAGCGGGGCAGCCTCCTACGAGCAGTACTTC. The encoded protein is CASSLASGAASYEQYF.

The chain carries TRBV5-4 and TRBJ2-1; TRBD2 matches at 15 bases. The CDR3 has 14 amino acids. V lost 5 bases, J lost 10 bases, and 4 bases stayed unmatched. Germline assignment: CDR1 SGHNT and CDR2 YYREEE (reference sequence). The chain's CDR3 is CASRGLAGGEEQFF. Written as DNA, the CDR3 is TGTGCCAGCAGGGGACTAGCGGGGGGCGAGGAGCAGTTCTTC.

V gene TRBV7-8 combines with J gene TRBJ1-5; D not resolved. Germline V gene sequence: CDR1 SGHVS, CDR2 FQNEAQ. There are 16 residues in the CDR3. The V end lost 5 bases, the J end lost 4 bases, and 18 bases lay between the germline ends. The CDR3 coding sequence is TGTGCCAGCAGCGCAGCTTCGTGGCGGCAGAATCAGCCCCAGCATTTT. This codes for CASSAASWRQNQPQHF.

V usage is TRBV5-1 and J usage is TRBJ1-4, with 10 nucleotides matching TRBD1. Germline V gene sequence: CDR1 SGHRS, CDR2 YFSETQ. Germline trimming cut 0 bases from V and 6 bases from J; bases unmatched to any gene: 11. The CDR3 sequence is 18 residues long. The CDR3 sequence is CASSLDETGGDGDEKLFF. For the CDR3, the DNA is TGCGCCAGCAGCTTGGATGAGACAGGGGGCGACGGTGATGAAAAACTGTTTTTT.

This sequence joins TRBV14 and TRBJ2-7, with D possibly TRBD2 on 5 matching bases. Germline-derived CDR1 and CDR2 are SGHDN and FVKESK. CDR3 length equals 14 residues. The V end lost 6 bases, the J end lost 7 bases, and 19 bases lay between the germline ends. The CDR3 here is CASRSQLPSGEQYF. CDR3 sequence (DNA): TGTGCCAGCAGGAGTCAGTTGCCGTCGGGGGAGCAGTACTTC.

Regarding this clone: Other DNA sequences from this sample encode an identical CDR3 as well. The V call is TRBV9, the J call TRBJ2-3; 9 nucleotides match TRBD2. The V and J ends lost 0 bases and 4 bases, in that order; junction bases with no gene match: 3. The CDR3 is made up of 15 amino acids. In germline, CDR1 is SGDLS, CDR2 YYNGEE. The CDR3 DNA reads TGTGCCAGCAGCGTAGATAGCGGGAGATCAGATACGCAGTATTTT. This translates into CASSVDSGRSDTQYF.

The chain employs TRBV5-1 and TRBJ2-1; 9 bases are shared with TRBD2. Germline assignment: CDR1 SGHRS and CDR2 YFSETQ. The CDR3 is 17 residues long. The trim removed 0 bases at V and 8 bases at J, leaving 12 bases unmatched. As DNA, the CDR3 is TGCGCCAGCAGCTTGGGGGCGGGAGGGCCCCCAGCCGATGAGCAGTTCTTC. As protein: CASSLGAGGPPADEQFF. Together with reference TRBV5-1 and TRBJ2-1, the CDR3 gives the full variable domain: KAGVTQTPRYLIKTRGQQVTLSCSPISGHRSVSWYQQTPGQGLQFLFEYFSETQRNKGNFPGRFSGRQFSNSRSEMNVSTLELGDSALYLCASSLGAGGPPADEQFFGPGTRLTVL.

This sequence joins TRBV6-1 and TRBJ2-1; 7 bases line up with TRBD2. V trimming: 0 bases; J trimming: 5 bases; junction bases outside the gene matches: 7. The CDR3 covers 16 residues. The germline V gene has CDR1 MNHNS and CDR2 SASEGT. The chain's CDR3 is CASSEAAYTSDNEQFF. DNA for the CDR3: TGTGCCAGCAGTGAAGCCGCCTATACTAGCGACAATGAGCAGTTCTTC.

This clone showed up just a few times. V and J are TRBV7-6 and TRBJ2-5; 7 bases map to TRBD1. The germline V gene has CDR1 SGHVS and CDR2 FNYEAQ. CDR3 length equals 15 residues. The trim removed 0 bases at V and 3 bases at J, leaving 4 bases unmatched. The CDR3 is CASSLAGTAEETQYF. Here the CDR3 DNA reads TGTGCCAGCAGCTTAGCGGGGACAGCCGAAGAGACCCAGTACTTC.

The V and J genes are TRBV10-2 and TRBJ1-1; D is possibly TRBD1 (6 bases). CDR3 length equals 13 residues. Trimming stripped 7 bases from V and 3 bases from J, with 12 bases between. The germline CDR1 and CDR2 sequences are WSHSY and SAAADI. The DNA of the CDR3 is TGCGCCAGCAAACGGGACACCTACACTGAAGCTTTCTTT. It is translated as CASKRDTYTEAFF.

J is TRBJ1-1 and V is TRBV5-1; a possible D gene is TRBD1 (5 bases). V lost 4 bases and J lost 3, with 13 bases in between. CDR3 length: 14 residues. Germline values: CDR1 SGHRS, CDR2 YFSETQ. The CDR3 coding sequence is TGCGCCAGCAGCCCTCACAGGTTGGACACTGAAGCTTTCTTT. It encodes CASSPHRLDTEAFF. The full variable domain, completed using reference TRBV5-1 and TRBJ1-1, is KAGVTQTPRYLIKTRGQQVTLSCSPISGHRSVSWYQQTPGQGLQFLFEYFSETQRNKGNFPGRFSGRQFSNSRSEMNVSTLELGDSALYLCASSPHRLDTEAFFGQGTRLTVV.

This clone was counted only a few times. The chain joins TRBV5-1 to TRBJ1-1, with 7 positions matching TRBD1. The CDR3 length is 15 residues. V lost 4 bases to trimming and J lost 1 base; unmatched junction nucleotides: 7. The germline V gene has CDR1 SGHRS and CDR2 YFSETQ. The CDR3 DNA follows: TGCGCCAGCAGCCGACGGACAGGAGAGAACACTGAAGCTTTCTTT. Translating it yields CASSRRTGENTEAFF.

The J gene is TRBJ2-7, the V gene TRBV27; TRBD1 aligns across 12 bases. Germline V gene data show CDR1 as MNHEY and CDR2 as SMNVEV (reference sequence). The V and J ends lost 2 bases and 7 bases, in that order; junction bases with no gene match: 6. The CDR3 contains 15 residues. In DNA form, the CDR3 reads TGTGCCAGCAGTTTAACGGGACAGGGGGCGCTTGAGCAGTACTTC. Its protein is CASSLTGQGALEQYF.

This clone turned up a few times. V gene TRBV27 combines with J gene TRBJ2-7, with TRBD2 as a possible D gene (5 bases). Germline-derived CDR1 and CDR2 are MNHEY and SMNVEV (reference sequence). V was shortened by 6 bases and J by 0 bases, with 15 bases between the two germline ends. The CDR3 runs to 15 residues. This CDR3 is CASSEGSISSYEQYF. The DNA of the CDR3 is TGTGCCAGCAGCGAGGGTTCCATTAGCTCCTACGAGCAGTACTTC.

The chain uses TRBV28 and TRBJ1-4; 10 nucleotides align to TRBD1. Germline V lookup: CDR1 MDHEN, CDR2 SYDVKM. CDR3 length equals 18 residues. The ends lost 2 bases at V and 6 bases at J; junction bases unmatched: 12. The CDR3 here is CASSLRTGGLDPHEKLFF. DNA for the CDR3: TGTGCCAGCAGTTTAAGGACAGGGGGGCTCGACCCCCATGAAAAACTGTTTTTT.

The rearrangement links TRBV27 to TRBJ2-5; 9 bases fit TRBD1. With 11 bases clipped from V and 7 bases from J, the junction kept 11 bases outside the gene matches. The CDR3 loop spans 13 amino acids. The germline gives CDR1 MNHEY, CDR2 SMNVEV (reference sequence). The CDR3 protein is CAHVGDRVRTQYF. The CDR3 nucleotides are TGTGCCCACGTGGGGGACAGGGTCCGGACCCAGTACTTC.

V is TRBV5-1 and J is TRBJ1-4; 9 nucleotides align to TRBD1. The germline gives CDR1 SGHRS, CDR2 YFSETQ. Unmatched junction bases numbered 3, after V lost 2 bases and J lost 4 bases. The CDR3 is 15 amino acids. CDR3 DNA: TGCGCCAGCAGCTTCGGGACAGGGAATAATGAAAAACTGTTTTTT. Its protein product is CASSFGTGNNEKLFF.

This clone was recorded once. The chain joins TRBV2 to TRBJ1-2; D unresolved. The germline V gene encodes CDR1 SNHLY and CDR2 FYNNEI. Trimming took 2 bases from V and 8 from J, leaving 12 bases between them. This CDR3 contains 13 residues. In DNA, the CDR3 is TGTGCCAGCAGTGAATCTGGCGGCCCAGGCTACACCTTC. It specifies CASSESGGPGYTF.

The gene calls are TRBV5-5 and TRBJ1-1, with 9 nucleotides matching TRBD1. Trimming at V came to 5 bases and at J to 1 base, leaving 3 bases not matched to a gene. CDR1 and CDR2 from the germline V gene are SGHKS and YYEKEE (reference sequence). This CDR3 has 14 amino acids. The CDR3 sequence: CASRQGQGNTEAFF. DNA for the CDR3: TGTGCCAGCAGACAGGGACAGGGGAACACTGAAGCTTTCTTT.

The V gene is TRBV29-1, the J gene TRBJ1-2, with TRBD1 matching 9 bases. V trimming: 6 bases; J trimming: 5 bases; junction bases outside the gene matches: 7. The CDR3 has 13 amino acids. Germline CDR1 reads SQVTM; CDR2 reads ANQGSEA. CDR3 residues: CSVAGQGPYGYTF. For the CDR3, the DNA is TGCAGCGTGGCCGGACAGGGGCCTTATGGCTACACCTTC.

This chain links TRBV19 with TRBJ1-1, with D perhaps TRBD1 (5 bases). V lost 3 bases to trimming and J lost 3 bases, with 8 bases between them. From germline, CDR1 is LNHDA and CDR2 SQIVND (reference sequence). This CDR3 region has 13 residues. CDR3: CASSIGGDTEAFF. CDR3 nucleotide sequence: TGTGCCAGTAGTATCGGGGGGGACACTGAAGCTTTCTTT.

The chain links TRBV5-1 to TRBJ1-3; possible D gene TRBD1, 6 bases. Germline values: CDR1 SGHRS, CDR2 YFSETQ. Trimming removed 5 bases from V and 8 bases from J, with 17 bases in between. The CDR3 extends over 14 amino acids. CDR3 sequence (DNA): TGCGCCAGCAGTTATCTCACAGGGTCTGACACCATATATTTT. Residues: CASSYLTGSDTIYF.

The chain recombines TRBV4-2 with TRBJ2-1, with 7 bases matching TRBD1. J lost 6 bases, V lost 4 bases, and 12 bases had no gene match. The germline gives CDR1 LGHNA, CDR2 YNFKEQ. There are 16 residues in the CDR3. The CDR3 sequence is CASSREPGQSGNEQFF. CDR3 bases: TGTGCCAGCAGCCGAGAACCGGGACAGTCGGGCAATGAGCAGTTCTTC.

The gene calls are TRBV7-6 and TRBJ1-4; D gene unclear. This CDR3 comprises 12 residues. From germline, CDR1 is SGHVS and CDR2 FNYEAQ. V lost 6 bases and J 7 bases, leaving 9 bases between the germline ends. In DNA, the CDR3 is TGTGCCAGCAGAAATCCTAGTGAAAAACTGTTTTTT. Translation gives CASRNPSEKLFF. The whole variable domain, filled in from reference TRBV7-6 and TRBJ1-4, reads GAGVSQSPRYKVTKRGQDVALRCDPISGHVSLYWYRQALGQGPEFLTYFNYEAQQDKSGLPNDRFSAERPEGSISTLTIQRTEQRDSAMYRCASRNPSEKLFFGSGTQLSVL.

The chain is built from TRBV6-5 and TRBJ2-3; 11 bases agree with TRBD1. The CDR3 contains 13 residues. Germline lookup yields CDR1 MNHEY and CDR2 SVGAGI. V shed 6 bases, J shed 5 bases, and the junction held 1 base outside the gene matches. The CDR3 region is CASRGTGGDTQYF. The CDR3 bases are TGTGCCAGCAGGGGGACAGGGGGAGATACGCAGTATTTT.